A selection of T cell receptor beta chains follows, all from one sample in a study of blood T cell repertoires in COVID-19. TCRdb's table, derived via immunoSEQ multiplex PCR, lists solely in-frame clones and lacks some. The sample has 200,000 to 300,000 clones, around 89% seen once; the top ten hold approximately 4.1%. Source material: PBMCs or T cells enriched from blood (not recorded which). These receptors originate from a woman aged 30 to 39 who had recovered from COVID-19. Each CDR3 is given with its conserved first and last residue. Fields, in order: V gene, D gene, J gene, clone size, CDR3 DNA, CDR3 protein. A D gene is named only where the DNA matches it firmly. The size entry is marked missing in some rows and otherwise reads once, few, many or a size class.

>TRBV29-1|TRBD1|TRBJ1-3|NA
TGCAGCGCCCACACCGGACAGGGATCTGGAAACACCATATATTTT
CSAHTGQGSGNTIYF
>TRBV29-1|TRBD1|TRBJ1-1|NA
TGCAGCGTTGATGGAGGGGGACAGATACGGAACACTGAAGCTTTCTTT
CSVDGGGQIRNTEAFF
>TRBV5-1|TRBD2|TRBJ2-7|NA
TGCGCCAGCAGCTTGGCCGTTTCTAGCGGGGACTACTCCTACGAGCAGTACTTC
CASSLAVSSGDYSYEQYF
>TRBV7-2|NA|TRBJ2-7|NA
TGTGCCAGCAGCTTAAACGGGGGCTACGAGCAGTACTTC
CASSLNGGYEQYF
>TRBV21-1|NA|TRBJ2-1|NA
TGTGCCAGCAGCAAAGGGTCGGGACTCAGAGGCTCCTACAATGAGCAGTTCTTC
CASSKGSGLRGSYNEQFF
>TRBV9|TRBD1|TRBJ2-3|NA
TGTGCCAGCAGCGAGATTCTTTGGGACAGCGCGCAGTATTTT
CASSEILWDSAQYF
>TRBV21-1|NA|TRBJ2-1|NA
TGTGCCAGCAGCAAAGTTGGACAGGGTGTCCACAATGAGCAGTTCTTC
CASSKVGQGVHNEQFF
>TRBV3-1/TRBV3-2|NA|TRBJ1-2|NA
TGTGCCAGCAGCGAGGCCCTCGGGGGCTATGGCTACACCTTC
CASSEALGGYGYTF
>TRBV4-1|TRBD1|TRBJ2-7|NA
TGCGCCAGCAGCCCCTACTCGACAGGGAACTACGAGCAGTACTTC
CASSPYSTGNYEQYF
>TRBV6-5|TRBD2|TRBJ2-7|NA
TGTGCCAGCAGCAACTCAGCGGGAGTTATCTACGAGCAGTACTTC
CASSNSAGVIYEQYF
>TRBV23-1|NA|TRBJ1-1|NA
TGCGCCAGCCTAACGCCCGCTGAAGCTTTCTTT
CASLTPAEAFF
>TRBV7-2|TRBD2|TRBJ2-7|NA
TGTGCCAGCAGCTCTAGCGGGAGCGTTCTCGAGCAGTACTTC
CASSSSGSVLEQYF
>TRBV30|NA|TRBJ2-1|NA
TGTGCCTGGAGGGCCCCTCCATTCAATGAGCAGTTCTTC
CAWRAPPFNEQFF
>TRBV9|NA|TRBJ1-4|NA
TGTGCCAGCAGCGTAGGGCTGGGCAGCCTCTCCGAAAAACTGTTTTTT
CASSVGLGSLSEKLFF
>TRBV3-1/TRBV3-2|NA|TRBJ1-2|NA
TGTGCCAGCAGCCAGGTGGGGGCGCGGGTGAGGGGCTACACCTTC
CASSQVGARVRGYTF
>TRBV19|TRBD1|TRBJ2-7|NA
TGTGCCAGCCGTCGGACAGGGGCCCCTGACGAGCAGTACTTC
CASRRTGAPDEQYF
>TRBV7-6|TRBD2|TRBJ2-1|few
TGTGCCAGCAGCTTACAAGCGGGAGTTTCGGATGAGCAGTTCTTC
CASSLQAGVSDEQFF
>TRBV7-2|NA|TRBJ1-1|NA
TGTGCCAGCAGCTTAAACAGAGTGAACACTGAAGCTTTCTTT
CASSLNRVNTEAFF
>TRBV25-1|TRBD1|TRBJ1-6|once
TGTGCCAGCAGAAGAGACAGGGCTCATTCACCCCTCCACTTT
CASRRDRAHSPLHF
>TRBV28|NA|TRBJ2-1|NA
TGTGCCAGCAGTATCATGGGGGCGAGCTCCTACAATGAGCAGTTCTTC
CASSIMGASSYNEQFF
>TRBV27|TRBD1|TRBJ1-1|NA
TGTGCCAGCAGTTTATCCGGACAGGGACCGAACACTGAAGCTTTCTTT
CASSLSGQGPNTEAFF
>TRBV30|TRBD2|TRBJ2-4|NA
TGTGCCTGGGCGCACGGGGGGAACATTCAGTACTTC
CAWAHGGNIQYF
>TRBV15|NA|TRBJ1-2|NA
TGTGCCACCAGCAGATCCCCAGTCGGGGGCTACACCTTC
CATSRSPVGGYTF
>TRBV2|TRBD2|TRBJ2-3|NA
TGTGCCAGCAGTGGGGGACTAGCTCAAATCACAGATACGCAGTATTTT
CASSGGLAQITDTQYF
>TRBV11-2|NA|TRBJ2-1|NA
TGTGCCAGCAGCTTAGATCGCGGGTCCTACAATGAGCAGTTCTTC
CASSLDRGSYNEQFF
>TRBV18|NA|TRBJ2-3|few
TGTGCCAGCTCACCACGATCCCTGACTAGCACAGATACGCAGTATTTT
CASSPRSLTSTDTQYF
>TRBV14|TRBD1|TRBJ1-6|NA
TGTGCCAGCAGCCTATGGACAGGCAGCTCCTATAATTCACCCCTCCACTTT
CASSLWTGSSYNSPLHF
>TRBV11-2|NA|TRBJ2-7|NA
TGTGCCAGCAGCTTTAGGGTCGGGGACTTGCCCTACGAGCAGTACTTC
CASSFRVGDLPYEQYF
>TRBV7-2|TRBD1|TRBJ2-7|NA
TGTGCCAGCAGCCTGACAGGGGGCACATACGAGCAGTACTTC
CASSLTGGTYEQYF
>TRBV27|TRBD2|TRBJ2-4|NA
TGTGCCAGCAGTTTATCGAGGCTCGCGGGAGAGCTGTACTTC
CASSLSRLAGELYF
>TRBV6-2/TRBV6-3|TRBD1|TRBJ1-5|NA
TGTGCCAGCAGCCAGGACAGGGATCAGCCCCAGCATTTT
CASSQDRDQPQHF
>TRBV9|TRBD1|TRBJ1-3|NA
TGTGCCAGCAGCGCAGAGGGACAGGGAAACACCATATATTTT
CASSAEGQGNTIYF
>TRBV7-9|NA|TRBJ1-1|NA
TGTGCCATTCCTGGGACAGAAGCTTTCTTT
CAIPGTEAFF
>TRBV29-1|NA|TRBJ2-5|NA
TGCAGCGTTCGATTTACTGGGCTGTACCAAGAGACCCAGTACTTC
CSVRFTGLYQETQYF
>TRBV5-1|TRBD2|TRBJ2-2|NA
TGCGCCAGCAGCCTCGCGACTAGCGCGGCAACCGGGGAGCTGTTTTTT
CASSLATSAATGELFF
>TRBV14|TRBD2|TRBJ2-1|NA
TGTGCCAGCAGCCCCACTCCGGGACTAGCGGGAGGGTACAATGAGCAGTTCTTC
CASSPTPGLAGGYNEQFF
>TRBV4-1|TRBD2|TRBJ2-3|NA
TGCGCCAGCAGCCAAGATGGGACTAGCGGGGCAGGGGATACGCAGTATTTT
CASSQDGTSGAGDTQYF
>TRBV6-4|TRBD1|TRBJ1-5|NA
TGTGCCAGCAGTTGCAGGGGGCGTAAGCCCCAGCATTTT
CASSCRGRKPQHF
>TRBV19|NA|TRBJ2-3|NA
TGTGCCAGTTCCAGCGGGCCCACAGATACGCAGTATTTT
CASSSGPTDTQYF
>TRBV7-8|NA|TRBJ2-3|NA
TGTGCCAGCAGCTACCTACGGGGCACAGATACGCAGTATTTT
CASSYLRGTDTQYF
>TRBV29-1|NA|TRBJ1-5|NA
TGCAGCGCGGCGGGGGGTCTCAATCAGCCCCAGCATTTT
CSAAGGLNQPQHF
>TRBV9|TRBD2|TRBJ2-1|NA
TGTGCCAGCAGCGTAAACGGGAGGACTTATAATGAGCAGTTCTTC
CASSVNGRTYNEQFF